These T cell receptor beta chains were read from a single sample in a study of post-analysis software for immune sequencing data. From the PCR reads, TCRdb called clonotypes with MiXCR, one entry per CDR3 protein. The sample has roughly 400,000 distinct CDR3 sequences; 39% are singletons. The sequencing input was blood. The receptors originated from a girl aged 2 to 10 with multiple sclerosis. CDR3s include the opening cysteine and the closing phenylalanine or tryptophan. The D gene is left open where the match is weak. Not all rows give a size; the values are once, few, many and, for expanded clones, a class.

J | size | D | V | CDR3 | DNA
TRBJ2-7 | . | . | TRBV7-2 | CASSLRRWDYEQYF | TGTGCCAGCAGCCTCAGACGGTGGGACTACGAGCAGTACTTC
TRBJ1-2 | medium-sized | TRBD1 | TRBV6-6 | CASSDRGQFGYTF | TGTGCCAGCAGTGACAGGGGACAGTTTGGCTACACCTTC
TRBJ1-1 | . | TRBD1 | TRBV7-9 | CASSAPLGQGPWGNTEAFF | TGTGCCAGCAGCGCACCCCTGGGACAGGGCCCCTGGGGGAACACTGAAGCTTTCTTT
TRBJ2-5 | . | TRBD2 | TRBV28 | CASINTKGGGTQTQYF | TGTGCCAGCATTAATACCAAGGGCGGGGGGACGCAGACCCAGTACTTC
TRBJ1-5 | once | TRBD1 | TRBV15 | CATSREGQLHSNQPQHF | TGTGCCACCAGCAGGGAGGGACAGCTCCATAGCAATCAGCCCCAGCATTTT
TRBJ1-2 | few | . | TRBV29-1 | CSVRDNYGYTF | TGCAGCGTCAGGGATAACTATGGCTACACCTTC
TRBJ2-1 | . | . | TRBV20-1 | CSARPRVHYEQVF | TGCAGTGCTAGACCCCGGGTCCACTACGAGCAGGTCTTC
TRBJ1-1 | many | . | TRBV5-1 | CASSFGQDMNTEAFF | TGCGCCAGCAGCTTCGGGCAAGACATGAACACTGAAGCTTTCTTT
TRBJ2-7 | few | TRBD2 | TRBV28 | CASSFPISGRAHEQYF | TGTGCCAGCAGTTTTCCCATTAGCGGGAGGGCCCACGAGCAGTACTTC
TRBJ2-3 | . | TRBD1 | TRBV9 | CASSVRGLHTDTQYF | TGTGCCAGCAGCGTAAGGGGGCTCCACACAGATACGCAGTATTTT
TRBJ2-3 | . | . | TRBV29-1 | CSVEDTGQAPDTQYF | TGCAGCGTTGAAGATACAGGGCAAGCACCAGATACGCAGTATTTT
TRBJ2-1 | . | TRBD2 | TRBV29-1 | CSVEDRGDGEQFF | TGCAGCGTTGAAGATCGGGGGGATGGTGAGCAGTTCTTC
TRBJ2-7 | few | . | TRBV27 | CASSLGDGPYEQYF | TGTGCCAGCAGTTTGGGGGACGGACCCTACGAGCAGTACTTC
TRBJ2-3 | . | . | TRBV7-6 | CASSLTHDTQYF | TGTGCCAGCAGCTTAACTCATGATACGCAGTATTTT
TRBJ2-5 | few | TRBD2 | TRBV10-3 | CAISDPEGLAGTQETQYF | TGTGCCATCAGTGACCCCGAGGGACTAGCGGGGACTCAAGAGACCCAGTACTTC
TRBJ1-2 | few | TRBD1 | TRBV15 | CATSTLLTGVNGYTF | TGTGCCACCAGCACCCTCCTAACAGGGGTAAATGGCTACACCTTC
TRBJ2-5 | few | . | TRBV12-3/TRBV12-4 | CASSAGALGQYF | TGTGCCAGCAGTGCAGGGGCCCTCGGGCAGTACTTC
TRBJ1-5 | . | . | TRBV7-2 | CASSLLQQGGGQPQHF | TGTGCCAGCAGCTTATTACAGCAGGGAGGAGGTCAGCCCCAGCATTTT
TRBJ2-5 | . | . | TRBV4-2 | CASSPGTGEVQETQYF | TGTGCCAGCAGCCCAGGGACGGGAGAGGTCCAAGAGACCCAGTACTTC
TRBJ2-5 | . | . | TRBV20-1 | CSARTANLGETQYF | TGCAGTGCTAGAACAGCGAATCTGGGAGAGACCCAGTACTTC
TRBJ2-1 | . | TRBD2 | TRBV12-3/TRBV12-4 | CASSLDPGGPSEQFF | TGTGCCAGCAGTTTAGATCCGGGAGGGCCTAGTGAGCAGTTCTTC
TRBJ2-1 | few | . | TRBV6-4 | CASSEVGGGPYNEQFF | TGTGCCAGCAGTGAGGTTGGAGGGGGGCCCTACAATGAGCAGTTCTTC
TRBJ1-6 | . | . | TRBV28 | CASSLWDKNSPLHF | TGTGCCAGCAGTTTATGGGATAAGAATTCACCCCTCCACTTT
TRBJ2-1 | once | TRBD2 | TRBV7-8 | CACSLVKTSAGGRYNEQFF | TGTGCCTGCAGCTTAGTTAAAACCTCAGCGGGGGGGCGCTACAATGAGCAGTTCTTC
TRBJ1-2 | . | TRBD1 | TRBV2 | CASSDIQGANYGYTF | TGTGCCAGCAGTGATATACAGGGGGCAAACTATGGCTACACCTTC
TRBJ1-2 | few | . | TRBV6-5 | CASSSSQESGGYTF | TGTGCCAGCTCCTCTAGCCAGGAATCGGGAGGCTACACCTTC
TRBJ2-3 | few | . | TRBV5-5 | CASSWGGQGTDTQYF | TGTGCCAGCAGCTGGGGGGGACAGGGCACAGATACGCAGTATTTT
TRBJ2-1 | . | TRBD2 | TRBV20-1 | CSARDVGLAPYDEQFF | TGCAGTGCTAGAGATGTCGGACTAGCGCCGTACGATGAGCAGTTCTTC
TRBJ1-1 | . | . | TRBV7-6 | CASSLTGPGVPNTEAFF | TGTGCCAGCAGCTTAACGGGGCCGGGGGTCCCCAACACTGAAGCTTTCTTT
TRBJ2-7 | . | . | TRBV7-8 | CASSLDVSGYYEQYF | TGTGCCAGCAGCTTAGATGTGTCGGGGTATTACGAGCAGTACTTC
TRBJ2-7 | few | . | TRBV11-2 | CASSPGTKNTYEQYF | TGTGCCAGCAGCCCCGGGACAAAAAATACCTACGAGCAGTACTTC
TRBJ2-1 | . | TRBD2 | TRBV7-9 | CASSAGLAGSEQFF | TGTGCCAGCAGCGCGGGCCTAGCGGGGAGTGAGCAGTTCTTC
TRBJ1-5 | few | . | TRBV6-1 | CASSEVSNQPQHF | TGTGCCAGCAGTGAGGTATCGAATCAGCCCCAGCATTTT
TRBJ2-7 | . | . | TRBV4-3 | CASSQDRDYEQYF | TGCGCCAGCAGCCAAGATCGGGACTACGAGCAGTACTTC
TRBJ1-1 | . | . | TRBV7-8 | CASSLVRQVGTEAFF | TGTGCCAGCAGCTTAGTCCGCCAGGTCGGCACTGAAGCTTTCTTT
TRBJ2-7 | . | TRBD1 | TRBV28 | CASSLYGTGLYEQYF | TGTGCCAGCAGTTTATATGGGACAGGGCTCTACGAGCAGTACTTC
TRBJ2-1 | . | TRBD1 | TRBV5-1 | CATRDSSYNEQFF | TGCGCCACCAGGGACAGCTCCTACAATGAGCAGTTCTTC
TRBJ2-1 | . | TRBD1 | TRBV5-1 | CASSPFGQGRYNEQFF | TGCGCCAGCAGCCCCTTCGGACAGGGGAGGTACAATGAGCAGTTCTTC
TRBJ2-1 | few | . | TRBV29-1 | CSVEDNNEQFF | TGCAGCGTTGAAGATAATAATGAGCAGTTCTTC
TRBJ1-4 | . | . | TRBV20-1 | CSAKTATNEKLFF | TGCAGTGCTAAGACAGCAACTAATGAAAAACTGTTTTTT
TRBJ2-5 | few | . | TRBV29-1 | CSVEKVQETQYF | TGCAGCGTTGAAAAGGTGCAAGAGACCCAGTACTTC
TRBJ2-3 | . | . | TRBV20-1 | CSAFTGGVTDTQYF | TGCAGTGCTTTCACGGGGGGCGTCACAGATACGCAGTATTTT
TRBJ1-1 | . | . | TRBV29-1 | CSVGPGNTEAFF | TGCAGCGTTGGGCCCGGGAACACTGAAGCTTTCTTT
TRBJ2-7 | . | TRBD2 | TRBV18 | CASSYATSASYEQYF | TGTGCCAGCTCTTACGCGACTAGCGCCTCCTACGAGCAGTACTTC
TRBJ1-6 | . | . | TRBV11-2 | CASSSYRLKGIDSPLHF | TGTGCCAGCAGCTCGTACAGGCTCAAGGGGATTGATTCACCCCTCCACTTT
TRBJ2-5 | . | . | TRBV9 | CASSAYSQETQYF | TGTGCCAGCAGCGCCTACAGCCAAGAGACCCAGTACTTC
TRBJ2-7 | . | TRBD1 | TRBV29-1 | CSVLTGTGGYEQYF | TGCAGCGTGCTTACCGGGACAGGAGGCTACGAGCAGTACTTC
TRBJ2-1 | . | . | TRBV29-1 | CSALPPWAAYNEQFF | TGCAGCGCCCTCCCCCCGTGGGCGGCCTACAATGAGCAGTTCTTC
TRBJ2-5 | . | TRBD1 | TRBV29-1 | CSVEDGTGFQETQYF | TGCAGCGTTGAAGACGGGACAGGGTTCCAAGAGACCCAGTACTTC
TRBJ1-4 | . | . | TRBV5-1 | CASSLAGTAYNEKLFF | TGCGCCAGCAGCTTGGCCGGGACCGCCTACAATGAAAAACTGTTTTTT